These 10 T cell receptor beta chains were sequenced from one sample in a study of shared clonotypes between healthy human individuals. Using immunoSEQ multiplex PCR, the repertoire was profiled, and TCRdb retains in-frame clones only, with some absent. The sample lists 2 million to 2.5 million clones, almost 96% occurring once. The source material was naive CD4+ T cells sorted from blood. The subset here: CD45RA+ positively selected. The receptors here all came from a man younger than 35 in good health.

This clone occurred once. V is TRBV5-4 and J is TRBJ1-3; 8 bases agree with TRBD1. V gave up 0 bases and J gave up 4 bases; unmatched junction bases: 9. The CDR3 spans 17 residues. Germline V gives CDR1 SGHNT, CDR2 YYREEE (reference sequence). The CDR3 sequence is CASSLGGDRRLGNTIYF. The CDR3 DNA reads as TGTGCCAGCAGCTTGGGGGGGGACAGGCGGCTCGGAAACACCATATATTTT. Full variable domain (outside the CDR3, taken from reference TRBV5-4 and TRBJ1-3): ETGVTQSPTHLIKTRGQQVTLRCSSQSGHNTVSWYQQALGQGPQFIFQYYREEENGRGNFPPRFSGLQFPNYSSELNVNALELDDSALYLCASSLGGDRRLGNTIYFGEGSWLTVV.

The rearrangement joins TRBV30 to TRBJ1-4; TRBD1 agrees at 10 bases. V lost 5 bases to trimming and J lost 5 bases; unmatched junction nucleotides: 5. In germline, CDR1 is GTSNPN, CDR2 SVGIG (reference sequence). The CDR3 runs to 14 residues. The CDR3 sequence: CAWSRQGANEKLFF. The CDR3 DNA follows: TGTGCCTGGTCCCGACAGGGGGCGAATGAAAAACTGTTTTTT.

On this clone itself: Other nucleotide sequences in the sample specify the same CDR3. V is TRBV18 and J is TRBJ2-7; 12 bases map to TRBD2. The V segment lost 6 bases and the J segment 3 bases; nucleotides outside the gene matches: 3. The germline gives CDR1 KGHSH, CDR2 LQKENI. The CDR3 has 14 amino acids. Written as DNA, the CDR3 is TGTGCCAGCTCCCCGACTAGCGGGAGCTACGAGCAGTACTTC. Translation gives CASSPTSGSYEQYF.

The chain recombines TRBV9 with TRBJ2-1, with 11 bases that match TRBD2. CDR1 is SGDLS, CDR2 YYNGEE, per germline. This CDR3 is built from 17 residues. V lost 0 bases and J lost 2; bases outside the gene matches: 4. This CDR3 is CASSVGWGLAAYNEQFF. The CDR3 coding sequence is TGTGCCAGCAGCGTAGGTTGGGGACTAGCGGCCTACAATGAGCAGTTCTTC.

The chain couples TRBV19 to TRBJ1-3; a possible D gene is TRBD1 (5 bases). The V gene lost 4 bases and the J gene lost 4 bases, with 14 bases spanning the gap. This CDR3 spans 15 amino acids. The germline V gene has CDR1 LNHDA and CDR2 SQIVND (reference sequence). CDR3 in amino acids: CASSTIQGDGNTIYF. CDR3 nucleotides: TGTGCCAGTAGTACTATTCAGGGTGACGGAAACACCATATATTTT.

This chain uses TRBV27 with TRBJ2-2; D gene ambiguous. The CDR3 has 17 residues. Deletions cut 0 bases from V and 2 bases from J, with 13 bases between. Germline assignment: CDR1 MNHEY and CDR2 SMNVEV (reference sequence). The CDR3 loop is CASSLSYMGSNTGELFF. CDR3 DNA sequence: TGTGCCAGCAGTTTATCTTATATGGGCAGCAACACCGGGGAGCTGTTTTTT.

This chain links TRBV6-1 with TRBJ2-7, with D tentatively TRBD2 (5 bases). The V end was cut by 8 bases, the J end by 7 bases, with 18 bases between. CDR1 and CDR2 (germline): MNHNS, SASEGT. The CDR3 totals 13 residues. CDR3 DNA sequence: TGTGCCAGCGTGGGAGAGTCTCGGGGTGAGCAGTACTTC. Encoded protein: CASVGESRGEQYF.

This sequence joins TRBV2 and TRBJ2-1; tentatively, D is TRBD2 (5 bases). CDR3 length: 14 residues. The V gene lost 10 bases and the J gene lost 7 bases, with 20 bases spanning the gap. Looked up from germline, CDR1 is SNHLY and CDR2 is FYNNEI. The CDR3 nucleotides are TGTGCCACCAGGCGGGCCTTTGGGTCAAATGAGCAGTTCTTC. Protein product: CATRRAFGSNEQFF.

This chain joins TRBV11-1 and TRBJ1-1, with a possible D match to TRBD1 (6 bases). Germline V gene lookup returns CDR1 SGHAT and CDR2 FQDESV (reference sequence). The CDR3 has 15 amino acids. V shed 1 base and J shed 0 bases, with 9 bases lying between them. CDR3 residues: CASSLEAGVNTEAFF. In DNA, the CDR3 is TGTGCCAGCAGCTTAGAGGCAGGGGTGAACACTGAAGCTTTCTTT.

The chain couples TRBV6-1 to TRBJ1-3; no reliable D call. The CDR3 runs to 12 residues. Germline CDR1 reads MNHNS; CDR2 reads SASEGT. Trimming cost V 6 bases and J 2 bases, with 5 bases left between them. The CDR3 protein is CASRSTGNTIYF. CDR3 nucleotide sequence: TGTGCCAGCAGATCCACTGGAAACACCATATATTTT.